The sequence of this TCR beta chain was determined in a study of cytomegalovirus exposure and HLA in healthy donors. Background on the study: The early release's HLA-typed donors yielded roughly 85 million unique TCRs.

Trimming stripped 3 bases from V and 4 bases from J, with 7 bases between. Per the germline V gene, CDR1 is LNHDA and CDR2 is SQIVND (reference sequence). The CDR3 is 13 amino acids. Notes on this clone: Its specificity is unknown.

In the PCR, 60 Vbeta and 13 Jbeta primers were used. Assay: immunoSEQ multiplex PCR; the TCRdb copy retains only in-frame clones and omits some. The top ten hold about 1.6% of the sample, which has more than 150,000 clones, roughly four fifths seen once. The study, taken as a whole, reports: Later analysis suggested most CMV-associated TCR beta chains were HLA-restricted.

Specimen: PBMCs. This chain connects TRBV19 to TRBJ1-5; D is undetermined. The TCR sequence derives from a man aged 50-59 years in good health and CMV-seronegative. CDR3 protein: CASSMGPNQPQHF. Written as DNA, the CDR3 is TGTGCCAGTAGTATGGGCCCAAATCAGCCCCAGCATTTT.